This T cell receptor beta chain came from a study of T cells in tuberculosis. Indicated time point: new active TB diagnosis, blood taken before or within 7 days of starting treatment. Tuberculosis was confirmed by positive sputum smear and/or M. tuberculosis culture. CDR3 length: 12 residues. With 6 bases removed from V and 3 bases from J, the gap between germline ends came to 7 bases. Germline CDR1 is MGHDK and CDR2 is SYGVNS. General observations from the study: GMM-specific TCRs were nearer to active tuberculosis alpha repertoires, suggesting expansion.

This clone has just a few counts. Antigen: not known. Sequenced by immunoSEQ multiplex PCR; TCRdb stores in-frame clones only, minus some. The sample records tens of thousands of clones, about 84% being singletons. The rearrangement links TRBV25-1 to TRBJ2-3; D gene uncertain. Here the sequenced sample was PBMCs, taken at tuberculosis diagnosis. This TCR came from an adult with tuberculosis. The CDR3, as DNA: TGTGCCAGCAGCCGACTGACAGATACGCAGTATTTT. This sequence encodes CASSRLTDTQYF.